A selection of T cell receptor beta chains follows, all from one sample in a study of healthy donors' naive CD4 and CD8 T cells. TCRdb re-called the reads through MiXCR, storing one row per CDR3 protein. This table holds about 200,000 distinct CDR3 sequences, about 70% found once. The specimen was naive CD4+ and CD8+ T cells sorted from blood, pooled from several donors. These receptors came from a pool of human donors in good health; the sample pools cells from several healthy donors. The CDR3 runs from the conserved cysteine through the conserved F or W. A D gene is named only where the DNA matches it firmly. Where a row states a size, it is once, few, many or the class of an expanded clone; other rows omit it.

J gene	V gene	clone size	D gene	CDR3 protein	CDR3 DNA
TRBJ1-5	TRBV15	few	NA	CATSAPGDNQPQHF	TGTGCCACCAGCGCCCCAGGGGACAATCAGCCCCAGCATTTT
TRBJ2-7	TRBV29-1	NA	NA	CSAMISYEQYF	TGCAGCGCTATGATTTCCTACGAGCAGTACTTC
TRBJ2-4	TRBV6-5	NA	NA	CASSYSGSRNIQYF	TGTGCCAGCAGTTACTCAGGGAGCAGGAACATTCAGTACTTC
TRBJ2-7	TRBV29-1	few	NA	CSVALQGYEQYF	TGCAGCGTTGCTCTACAGGGCTACGAGCAGTACTTC
TRBJ1-5	TRBV19	NA	NA	CASSADRGNQPQHF	TGTGCCAGTAGTGCGGACAGAGGCAATCAGCCCCAGCATTTT
TRBJ2-7	TRBV7-2	NA	NA	CASSSRAGISYEQYF	TGTGCCAGCAGCTCAAGGGCGGGCATTTCCTACGAGCAGTACTTC
TRBJ1-2	TRBV29-1	NA	NA	CSVGRADKGSAGGYTF	TGCAGCGTGGGCCGAGCCGACAAAGGGTCGGCGGGCGGCTACACCTTC
TRBJ2-3	TRBV20-1	NA	TRBD2	CSASGTSGSWSPDTQYF	TGCAGTGCTTCTGGGACTAGCGGGAGTTGGAGCCCAGATACGCAGTATTTT
TRBJ1-2	TRBV29-1	NA	NA	CSVQEAGLYGYTF	TGCAGCGTTCAAGAAGCGGGACTATATGGCTACACCTTC
TRBJ1-1	TRBV18	NA	NA	CASSPQGQNTEAFF	TGTGCCAGCTCACCACAGGGTCAGAACACTGAAGCTTTCTTT
TRBJ2-3	TRBV10-3	NA	NA	CAISESGQSTDTQYF	TGTGCCATCAGTGAGTCAGGGCAGAGTACAGATACGCAGTATTTT
TRBJ2-1	TRBV29-1	NA	NA	CSVELGPGVGEQFF	TGCAGCGTTGAATTAGGGCCAGGGGTAGGTGAGCAGTTCTTC
TRBJ2-7	TRBV6-2/TRBV6-3	few	NA	CASTQLALSSYEQYF	TGTGCCAGCACCCAGCTGGCGCTAAGCTCCTACGAGCAGTACTTC
TRBJ2-7	TRBV6-5	NA	NA	CASSYSGVGPSSYEQYF	TGTGCCAGCAGTTACTCTGGGGTGGGGCCCAGCTCCTACGAGCAGTACTTC
TRBJ2-7	TRBV29-1	NA	TRBD1	CSVGQGVREQYF	TGTAGCGTGGGACAGGGTGTACGGGAGCAGTACTTC
TRBJ1-1	TRBV5-5	NA	NA	CASRSGQLHEAFF	TGTGCCAGCAGATCGGGACAACTACATGAAGCTTTCTTT
TRBJ2-7	TRBV27	NA	NA	CANCGKVSYEQYF	TGTGCTAACTGCGGGAAGGTCTCCTACGAGCAGTACTTC
TRBJ2-7	TRBV12-3/TRBV12-4	NA	NA	CASSLGSQIIYEQYF	TGTGCCAGCAGTTTAGGAAGTCAGATAATCTACGAGCAGTACTTC
TRBJ2-1	TRBV29-1	once	TRBD2	CSATGLAGVLEQFF	TGCAGCGCCACGGGACTAGCGGGAGTTCTTGAGCAGTTCTTC
TRBJ1-2	TRBV6-5	NA	NA	CASSLRAGNYGYTF	TGTGCCAGCAGTCTAAGGGCTGGGAACTATGGCTACACCTTC
TRBJ2-1	TRBV19	NA	TRBD1	CASRLGTEEQFF	TGTGCCAGTAGACTAGGGACAGAAGAGCAGTTCTTC
TRBJ1-6	TRBV11-1	NA	NA	CASSLGDRSSPLHF	TGTGCCAGCAGCTTAGGGGACCGGAGTTCACCCCTCCACTTT
TRBJ2-3	TRBV15	NA	TRBD1	CATSRRTPGTGLVDTQYF	TGTGCCACCAGCAGACGAACCCCCGGGACAGGGCTAGTAGATACGCAGTATTTT
TRBJ1-1	TRBV6-2/TRBV6-3	NA	NA	CASRPRTGNTEAFF	TGTGCCAGCAGACCACGGACGGGGAACACTGAAGCTTTCTTT
TRBJ2-7	TRBV19	NA	TRBD1	CASSTRPTGSSYEQYF	TGTGCCAGTAGTACCCGGCCGACAGGGAGCTCCTACGAGCAGTACTTC
TRBJ2-1	TRBV20-1	NA	NA	CSATDPSSYNEQFF	TGCAGTGCTACTGACCCGAGCTCCTACAATGAGCAGTTCTTC
TRBJ1-2	TRBV12-3/TRBV12-4	once	NA	CASGERAYGYTF	TGTGCCAGCGGCGAGAGGGCCTATGGCTACACCTTC